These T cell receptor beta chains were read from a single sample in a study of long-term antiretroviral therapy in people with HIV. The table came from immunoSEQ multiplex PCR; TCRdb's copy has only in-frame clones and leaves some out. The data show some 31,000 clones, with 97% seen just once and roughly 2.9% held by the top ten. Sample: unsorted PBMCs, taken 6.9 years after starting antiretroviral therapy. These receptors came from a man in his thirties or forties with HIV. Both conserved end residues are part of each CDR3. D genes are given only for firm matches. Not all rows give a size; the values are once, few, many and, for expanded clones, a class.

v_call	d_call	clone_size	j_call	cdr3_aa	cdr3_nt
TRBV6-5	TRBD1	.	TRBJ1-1	CASSPGQGRRTEAFF	TGTGCCAGCAGCCCGGGACAGGGGAGGCGCACTGAAGCTTTCTTT
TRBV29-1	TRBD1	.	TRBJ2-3	CSVTGRDTQYF	TGCAGCGTGACAGGGCGGGATACGCAGTATTTT
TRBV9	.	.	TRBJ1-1	CASSSPGTLNTEAFF	TGTGCCAGCAGCTCCCCAGGGACCCTGAACACTGAAGCTTTCTTT
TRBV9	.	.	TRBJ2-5	CASSVGVANQETQYF	TGTGCCAGCAGCGTAGGGGTAGCTAACCAAGAGACCCAGTACTTC
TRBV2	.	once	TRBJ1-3	CASSATRNTIYF	TGTGCCAGCAGCGCAACACGAAACACCATATATTTT
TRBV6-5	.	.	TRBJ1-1	CASSYSGAMNTEAFF	TGTGCCAGCAGTTACTCAGGGGCGATGAACACTGAAGCTTTCTTT
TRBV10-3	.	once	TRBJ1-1	CAISEGDHRDALNTEAFF	TGTGCCATCAGTGAGGGGGACCACCGGGACGCATTGAACACTGAAGCTTTCTTT
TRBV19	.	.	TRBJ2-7	CASGVGREQYF	TGTGCCAGTGGGGTCGGGCGCGAGCAGTACTTC
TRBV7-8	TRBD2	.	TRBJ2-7	CASSPSGSKSYEQYF	TGTGCCAGCAGCCCCAGCGGGAGTAAATCCTACGAGCAGTACTTC
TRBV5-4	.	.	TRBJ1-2	CASSLVGKDYGYTF	TGTGCCAGCAGCTTGGTAGGAAAAGACTATGGCTACACCTTC
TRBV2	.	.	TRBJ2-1	CASRDNGDEQFF	TGTGCCAGCAGGGACAACGGGGATGAGCAGTTCTTC
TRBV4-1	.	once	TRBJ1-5	CASSQGNQPQHF	TGCGCCAGCAGCCAAGGGAATCAGCCCCAGCATTTT
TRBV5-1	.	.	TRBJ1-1	CASSLGFDENTEAFF	TGCGCCAGCAGCTTGGGATTTGACGAAAATACTGAAGCTTTCTTT
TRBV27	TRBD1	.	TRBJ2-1	CASSWGQYNEQFF	TGTGCCAGCAGTTGGGGACAGTACAATGAGCAGTTCTTC
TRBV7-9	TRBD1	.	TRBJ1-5	CATTGGNSNQPQHF	TGTGCCACCACAGGGGGTAATAGCAATCAGCCCCAGCATTTT
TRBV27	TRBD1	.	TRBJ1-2	CASSRGDRVGLNTF	TGTGCCAGCTCGCGAGGGGACAGGGTTGGGCTTAACACCTTC
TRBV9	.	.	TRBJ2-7	CASSPDRDYRYEQYF	TGTGCCAGCAGCCCGGACAGGGACTACCGCTACGAGCAGTACTTC
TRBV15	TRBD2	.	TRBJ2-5	CATSRDQGSGIETQYF	TGTGCCACCAGCAGAGATCAGGGTAGCGGGATAGAGACCCAGTACTTC
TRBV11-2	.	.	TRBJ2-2	CASNPGPEAGELFF	TGTGCCAGCAACCCGGGACCAGAGGCCGGGGAGCTGTTTTTT
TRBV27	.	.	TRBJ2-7	CASSFLPFRDPPYEQYF	TGTGCCAGCAGTTTCCTACCCTTTCGGGACCCCCCCTACGAGCAGTACTTC
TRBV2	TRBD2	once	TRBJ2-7	CASRSLSGDTYEQYF	TGTGCCAGTCGTTCTCTTAGCGGGGATACCTACGAGCAGTACTTC
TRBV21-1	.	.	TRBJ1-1	CASSIPGGDRGRCTEAFF	TGTGCCAGCAGCATCCCCGGTGGGGACAGGGGGCGCTGCACTGAAGCTTTCTTT
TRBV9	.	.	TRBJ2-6	CASSAPGANVLTF	TGTGCCAGCAGTGCCCCGGGGGCCAACGTCCTGACTTTC
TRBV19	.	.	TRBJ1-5	CASSIGVQPQHF	TGTGCCAGTAGTATAGGAGTTCAGCCCCAGCATTTT
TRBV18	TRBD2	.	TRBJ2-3	CASSGLAGGYTDTQYF	TGTGCCAGCTCCGGACTAGCGGGGGGGTACACAGATACGCAGTATTTT
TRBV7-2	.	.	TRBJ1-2	CASSLGGRVSEGYTF	TGTGCCAGCAGCTTAGGGGGGCGGGTGTCCGAAGGCTACACCTTC
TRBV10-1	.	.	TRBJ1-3	CASRTPPWGASEDTIYF	TGCGCCAGCAGGACTCCGCCCTGGGGGGCCTCCGAGGACACCATATATTTT
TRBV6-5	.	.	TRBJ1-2	CASSYGTNYGYTF	TGTGCCAGCAGTTACGGGACAAACTATGGCTACACCTTC
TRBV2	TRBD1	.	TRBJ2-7	CASTGQVYEQYF	TGTGCCAGCACCGGACAGGTCTACGAGCAGTACTTC
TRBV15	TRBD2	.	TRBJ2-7	CATSRGGTRSFYEQYF	TGTGCCACCAGCAGAGGTGGGACTAGAAGTTTCTACGAGCAGTACTTC
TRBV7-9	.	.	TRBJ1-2	CASSYIPEANYGYTF	TGTGCCAGCAGCTACATCCCCGAAGCTAACTATGGCTACACCTTC
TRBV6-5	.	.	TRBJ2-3	CATEILPHRQYF	TGTGCCACCGAAATCTTACCCCATCGGCAGTATTTT
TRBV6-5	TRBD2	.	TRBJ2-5	CASSYSITAGEETQYF	TGTGCCAGCAGTTACTCAATCACGGCGGGAGAAGAGACCCAGTACTTC
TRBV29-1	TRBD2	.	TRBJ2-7	CSALAGSVYEQYF	TGCAGCGCCTTAGCGGGAAGCGTCTACGAGCAGTACTTC
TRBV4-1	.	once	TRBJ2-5	CASSQVAILETQYF	TGCGCCAGCAGCCAAGTCGCAATACTAGAGACCCAGTACTTC
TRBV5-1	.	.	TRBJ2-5	CASSTGLQETQYF	TGCGCCAGCAGCACAGGACTCCAAGAGACCCAGTACTTC
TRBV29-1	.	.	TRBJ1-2	CSVARGYGYTF	TGCAGCGTTGCCAGAGGGTATGGCTACACCTTC
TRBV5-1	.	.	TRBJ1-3	CASSLGRGYGNTIYF	TGCGCCAGCAGCTTGGGCCGAGGGTACGGAAACACCATATATTTT
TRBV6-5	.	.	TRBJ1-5	CASSYESNQPQHF	TGTGCCAGCAGTTACGAGAGCAATCAGCCCCAGCATTTT
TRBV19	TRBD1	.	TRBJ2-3	CASSKDRELAVNTDTQYF	TGTGCCAGTAGTAAGGACAGGGAACTCGCCGTAAACACAGATACGCAGTATTTT
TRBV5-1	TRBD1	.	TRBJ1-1	CASSPETGRTEAFF	TGCGCCAGCAGCCCGGAGACAGGGCGGACTGAAGCTTTCTTT
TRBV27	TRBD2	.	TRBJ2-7	CASSPAGLAGGYEQYF	TGTGCCAGCAGCCCGGCCGGACTAGCGGGAGGGTACGAGCAGTACTTC
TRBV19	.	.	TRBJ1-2	CASSISEGQDGGYTF	TGTGCCAGTAGTATAAGCGAGGGCCAGGATGGGGGCTACACCTTC
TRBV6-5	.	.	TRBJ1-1	CASRHTPFTEAFF	TGTGCCAGCAGACACACCCCTTTTACTGAAGCTTTCTTT
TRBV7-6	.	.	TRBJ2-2	CASSSRTRAGELFF	TGTGCCAGCAGCTCCCGGACCAGGGCCGGGGAGCTGTTTTTT
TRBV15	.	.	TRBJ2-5	CATSRSSGSGETQYF	TGTGCCACCAGCAGAAGCTCGGGATCCGGAGAGACCCAGTACTTC
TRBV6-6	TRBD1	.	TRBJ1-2	CAYRQGVGYTF	TGTGCCTACCGACAGGGAGTGGGCTACACCTTC
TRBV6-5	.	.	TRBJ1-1	CASSFSRRTEAFF	TGTGCCAGCAGTTTCTCCAGACGTACTGAAGCTTTCTTT
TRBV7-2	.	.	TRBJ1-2	CASSLGIRLANYGYTF	TGTGCCAGCAGCTTAGGCATCCGATTAGCTAACTATGGCTACACCTTC
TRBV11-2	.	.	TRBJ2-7	CASSYTPGFYEQYF	TGTGCCAGCAGCTACACACCGGGATTCTACGAGCAGTACTTC
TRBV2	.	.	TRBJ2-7	CASSWDGGYEQYF	TGTGCCAGCAGTTGGGATGGGGGCTACGAGCAGTACTTC
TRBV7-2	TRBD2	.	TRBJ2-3	CASRIRGGGFTDTQYF	TGTGCCAGCAGGATACGCGGGGGGGGATTCACAGATACGCAGTATTTT
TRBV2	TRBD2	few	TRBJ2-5	CASSGGGGAGETQYF	TGTGCCAGCAGCGGGGGCGGGGGGGCCGGAGAGACCCAGTACTTC
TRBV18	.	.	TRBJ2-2	CASSLGPNLNTGELFF	TGTGCCAGCTCACTGGGCCCGAATCTGAACACCGGGGAGCTGTTTTTT
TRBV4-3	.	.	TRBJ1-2	CASSQDRVGGRGGYTF	TGCGCCAGCAGCCAAGACCGTGTTGGGGGTCGCGGTGGCTACACCTTC
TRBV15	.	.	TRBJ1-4	CATSTHPTGRGTNEKLFF	TGTGCCACCAGCACCCACCCGACAGGTCGGGGAACTAATGAAAAACTGTTTTTT
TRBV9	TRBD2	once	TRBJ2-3	CASSVGREGGTDTQYF	TGTGCCAGCAGCGTAGGGCGGGAGGGTGGCACAGATACGCAGTATTTT
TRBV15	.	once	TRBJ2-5	CATSRDDGQQYF	TGTGCCACCAGCAGGGACGACGGGCAGCAGTACTTC
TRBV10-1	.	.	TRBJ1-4	CARLTGSDEKLFF	TGCGCCAGGCTCACAGGTTCGGATGAAAAACTGTTTTTT